This TCR beta chain was recorded in a study of control samples from healthy donors and cancer patients. Germline V gives CDR1 KGHDR, CDR2 SFDVKD. The V end was cut by 4 bases, the J end by 3 bases, with 15 bases between. This CDR3 is built from 16 residues. Data came from immunoSEQ multiplex PCR; TCRdb stores just in-frame clones and leaves some out. This sample has 400,000 to 500,000 clones, with approximately 92% found just once. This clone appeared once. The source is a man between 35 and 55 years old with head and neck cancer. The rearrangement uses TRBV24-1 and TRBJ2-1; D ambiguous. Source material: PBMCs. The CDR3 DNA is TGTGCCACCAGTGACCGCGATCATCCAGGCTACAATGAGCAGTTCTTC. It specifies CATSDRDHPGYNEQFF.